Listed here are 24 T cell receptor beta chains from one sample, sequenced in a study of regulatory T cells. Study results and caveats: In CD3G deficiency, regulatory T cells had lower Shannon diversity than autologous conventional CD4+ and control regulatory cells.

The primer mix had 52 TRBV and 13 TRBJ primers. TCRdb's table, derived via immunoSEQ multiplex PCR, lists solely in-frame clones and lacks some. The sample carries about 6,100 clones, 80% to 90% recorded once. Their recognized antigens are unknown. The sequenced sample was CD4+ Tregs sorted from blood. These receptors were collected from a person aged 18-35 years with CD3G deficiency.

The chain couples TRBV7-9 to TRBJ2-5; D unresolved. The CDR3 has 13 amino acids. CDR1 is SEHNR, CDR2 FQNEAQ, per germline (reference sequence). With 5 bases removed from V and 5 bases from J, the gap between germline ends came to 12 bases. Here the CDR3 DNA reads TGTGCCAGCAGCCGTCGGTCCAGCGAGACCCAGTACTTC. Translation: CASSRRSSETQYF.

This CDR3 is CASSLRGARETQYF. CDR3 DNA sequence: TGTGCCAGCAGCCTACGGGGGGCTAGAGAGACCCAGTACTTC. The V gene is TRBV7-9, the J gene TRBJ2-5, with a weak D call TRBD2 (7 bases). The CDR3 contains 14 residues. Trimming removed 5 bases from V and 4 bases from J, with 14 bases in between. CDR1 is SEHNR, CDR2 FQNEAQ, per germline (reference sequence).

This chain links TRBV28 with TRBJ1-5; 7 bases align to TRBD1. Trimming cost V 2 bases and J 2 bases; bases outside gene matches: 21. This CDR3 is 21 amino acids long. The germline V gene has CDR1 MDHEN and CDR2 SYDVKM. The CDR3 protein is CASSLLLSPGQPRMGNQPQHF. The CDR3 nucleotides read TGTGCCAGCAGTTTACTACTGTCGCCGGGACAGCCTCGGATGGGCAATCAGCCCCAGCATTTT.

The chain has TRBV10-3 and TRBJ2-7; D may correspond to TRBD1 or TRBD2 (5 bases each). The germline V and J ends were trimmed by 6 bases and 6 bases, with 15 bases remaining between them. The CDR3 is made up of 13 amino acids. Germline CDR1 ENHRY, CDR2 SYGVKD. CDR3 sequence: CAISLTTGGEQYF. For the CDR3, the DNA is TGTGCCATCAGCTTAACTACTGGGGGCGAGCAGTACTTC.

The CDR3: CASSEGGRGLVGELFF. The CDR3 DNA sequence: TGCGCCAGCAGCGAGGGAGGCAGGGGCCTCGTCGGGGAGCTGTTTTTT. The chain carries TRBV5-1 and TRBJ2-2; perhaps D is TRBD1 or TRBD2 (6 bases each). This CDR3 comprises 16 residues. V lost 4 bases to trimming and J lost 7 bases, with 20 bases between them. CDR1 is SGHRS and CDR2 is YFSETQ in the germline V gene.

This chain uses TRBV6-6 with TRBJ2-7; unclear D gene. Deletions cut 4 bases from V and 3 bases from J, with 10 bases between. This CDR3 has 13 amino acids. Germline loops: CDR1 MNHNY, CDR2 SVGAGI (reference sequence). The CDR3 region is CASSSAGSYEQYF. The CDR3 DNA reads as TGTGCCAGCAGTTCCGCTGGAAGCTACGAGCAGTACTTC.

Only one count was recorded for this clone. The CDR3 region is CASRPRSRDQPQHF. Here the CDR3 DNA reads TGTGCCAGCAGGCCTCGTTCCAGGGATCAGCCCCAGCATTTT. This chain uses TRBV28 with TRBJ1-5, with D possibly matching TRBD1 (5 bases). Germline CDR1 is MDHEN and CDR2 is SYDVKM. The CDR3 contains 14 residues. Trimming removed 6 bases at V and 5 bases at J, with 14 bases between.

In DNA form, the CDR3 reads TGCGCCAGCAGCTTGTTAGCGGGAGGGTTCCAGCAGTACTTC. Translated: CASSLLAGGFQQYF. The chain joins TRBV5-1 to TRBJ2-7; 11 bases are a match to TRBD2. Germline CDR1 is SGHRS and CDR2 is YFSETQ. The V gene end was trimmed by 1 base and the J gene end by 8 bases; junction bases not matched to a gene: 5. The CDR3 is made up of 14 amino acids.

This chain connects TRBV6-1 to TRBJ2-7, with D unclear. The germline gives CDR1 MNHNS, CDR2 SASEGT. V lost 3 bases and J lost 3, with 9 bases in between. The CDR3 has 13 residues. The CDR3 nucleotides are TGTGCCAGCAGTGACCCATCCATCTACGAGCAGTACTTC. Amino acid sequence: CASSDPSIYEQYF.

The V call is TRBV5-1, the J call TRBJ2-3; tentatively, D is TRBD1 (6 bases). Germline assignment: CDR1 SGHRS and CDR2 YFSETQ. Trimming took 2 bases from V and 2 from J, leaving 9 bases between them. This CDR3 contains 14 residues. The CDR3 coding sequence is TGCGCCAGCAGCTTAGGGGGATACACAGATACGCAGTATTTT. This codes for CASSLGGYTDTQYF.

This rearrangement joins TRBV28 to TRBJ2-6, with D hard to call. This CDR3 contains 16 residues. V was cut by 5 bases and J by 1 base, with 12 bases left in between. Germline lookup yields CDR1 MDHEN and CDR2 SYDVKM. CDR3 sequence reads: CASSPVISSGANVLTF. The DNA of the CDR3 is TGTGCCAGCAGTCCAGTGATTTCATCTGGGGCCAACGTCCTGACTTTC.

The V call is TRBV29-1, the J call TRBJ2-5; either TRBD1 or TRBD2 may fit D (6 bases each). Trimming took off 4 bases at V and 5 bases at J, with 17 bases between the two ends. Germline assignment: CDR1 SQVTM and CDR2 ANQGSEA. The CDR3 totals 14 residues. The CDR3 coding sequence is TGCAGCGTTGTCGGAGGGGGGCCCGGGGAGACCCAGTACTTC. Its translation is CSVVGGGPGETQYF.

The rearrangement uses TRBV6-6 and TRBJ2-1; either TRBD1 or TRBD2 may supply D (5 bases each). Trimming pared 2 bases from V and 10 bases from J, leaving 9 bases between. The CDR3 is 12 amino acids. Germline values: CDR1 MNHNY, CDR2 SVGAGI (reference sequence). DNA for the CDR3: TGTGCCAGCAGTTACGGGGGTCGGGAGCAGTTCTTC. Encoded protein: CASSYGGREQFF.

Here the CDR3 reads CAISGDRGQNTEAFF. As DNA, the CDR3 is TGTGCCATCAGTGGCGACAGGGGCCAGAACACTGAAGCTTTCTTT. The J gene is TRBJ1-1, the V gene TRBV10-3, with 8 positions matching TRBD1. This CDR3 contains 15 residues. The germline V gene has CDR1 ENHRY and CDR2 SYGVKD. Trimming at V came to 4 bases and at J to 1 base, leaving 5 bases not matched to a gene.

This sequence joins TRBV10-3 and TRBJ2-1, with 8 bases aligning to TRBD2. Germline loops: CDR1 ENHRY, CDR2 SYGVKD. V dropped 10 bases and J dropped 6; count of bases not matched to a gene: 11. This CDR3 contains 14 residues. The CDR3 sequence: CATWGGRPPNEQFF. For the CDR3, the DNA is TGTGCCACCTGGGGCGGGAGGCCCCCCAATGAGCAGTTCTTC.

J is TRBJ1-5 and V is TRBV28; the D gene is possibly TRBD1 (6 bases). This CDR3 has 14 amino acids. Germline lookup yields CDR1 MDHEN and CDR2 SYDVKM. V was pared by 7 bases and J by 6 bases, with 16 bases between. CDR3: CASKGGGSGQPQHF. The CDR3, as DNA: TGTGCCAGCAAGGGGGGCGGGTCGGGTCAGCCCCAGCATTTT.

J is TRBJ2-2 and V is TRBV27; TRBD1 matches 11 bases. This CDR3 spans 16 amino acids. The V gene end was trimmed by 6 bases and the J gene end by 4 bases; junction bases not matched to a gene: 7. Germline-derived CDR1 and CDR2 are MNHEY and SMNVEV (reference sequence). CDR3 in DNA: TGTGCCAGCAGCCCCGCGGACAGGGGGCCCACCGGGGAGCTGTTTTTT. Amino acid sequence: CASSPADRGPTGELFF.

V is TRBV6-6 and J is TRBJ1-2, with D unresolved. Germline V gene data show CDR1 as MNHNY and CDR2 as SVGAGI (reference sequence). The CDR3 loop spans 14 amino acids. The germline V and J ends were trimmed by 6 bases and 5 bases, with 16 bases remaining between them. CDR3 coding DNA: TGTGCCAGCAGCTATCAACCCTACAGTTATGGCTACACCTTC. Translated, it gives CASSYQPYSYGYTF.

The chain recombines TRBV5-1 with TRBJ2-2; 10 bases line up with TRBD1. The CDR3 contains 16 residues. V gave up 4 bases and J gave up 0 bases; unmatched junction bases: 3. Germline V gene lookup returns CDR1 SGHRS and CDR2 YFSETQ. Written as DNA, the CDR3 is TGCGCCAGCAGCCCGGGGACAGGGGCGAACACCGGGGAGCTGTTTTTT. Protein product: CASSPGTGANTGELFF.

The chain carries TRBV9 and TRBJ2-1; D might be TRBD2 (6 bases). Germline lookup yields CDR1 SGDLS and CDR2 YYNGEE. Trimming pared 0 bases from V and 0 bases from J, leaving 10 bases between. The CDR3 contains 16 residues. The CDR3 region has the DNA TGTGCCAGCAGCGTAGGGCAAGCGGGCTCCTACAATGAGCAGTTCTTC. Protein sequence: CASSVGQAGSYNEQFF.

This chain links TRBV7-3 with TRBJ2-1; TRBD2 agrees at 12 bases. There are 16 residues in the CDR3. CDR1 SGHTA and CDR2 FQGTGA come from the germline V gene. V shed 4 bases and J 7 bases; nucleotides not matched to a gene: 8. This CDR3 is CASSWLAGGPRNEQFF. The CDR3 DNA reads as TGTGCCAGCAGCTGGCTAGCGGGAGGGCCTAGAAATGAGCAGTTCTTC.

V and J are TRBV12-1 and TRBJ1-2; the D segment call TRBD1 is taken from the table without a DNA check. TRBV12-1 is a pseudogene segment. The length of the CDR3 is 16 residues. CDR3 nucleotide sequence: TGTGCCAGCAGATTTGGGCCCCTGACAGGGGGCAATGGCTACACCTTC. Its translation is CASRFGPLTGGNGYTF.

The rearrangement joins TRBV28 to TRBJ1-5, with D hard to call. From germline, CDR1 is MDHEN and CDR2 SYDVKM. V dropped 1 base and J dropped 9 bases, with 7 bases sitting between them. The CDR3 contains 12 residues. This CDR3 reads CASSLSLRPQHF. Written as DNA, the CDR3 is TGTGCCAGCAGTTTATCTCTCCGGCCCCAGCATTTT.

The chain joins TRBV5-1 to TRBJ2-3; 9 bases are a match to TRBD2. The length of the CDR3 is 14 residues. CDR1 and CDR2 from the germline V gene are SGHRS and YFSETQ. Trimming took 2 bases from V and 5 from J; bases not matched to a gene: 3. The DNA for the CDR3 is TGCGCCAGCAGCTTAGCGGGAGGCAGAGATACGCAGTATTTT. It yields the protein CASSLAGGRDTQYF.